The 17 T cell receptor beta chains below all came from one sample that was sequenced in a study of blood T cell repertoires in COVID-19. Sequencing was performed with immunoSEQ multiplex PCR; in TCRdb, only in-frame clones are kept and a portion is missing. The sample includes roughly 220,000 clones, approximately 90% of them seen just once. Sequencing was done on a sample of peripheral blood. Receptors originate from a woman aged 50 to 60 with COVID-19, enrolled during active disease.

As DNA, the CDR3 is TGCGCCAGCAGCCAAGGAGGGGGCCGGGCAGAGTATGGCTACACCTTC. Its protein is CASSQGGGRAEYGYTF. This rearrangement joins TRBV4-3 to TRBJ1-2, with 7 bases that match TRBD1. Germline lookup yields CDR1 LGHNA and CDR2 YSLEER. With 1 base clipped from V and 5 bases from J, the junction kept 10 bases outside the gene matches. This CDR3 spans 16 amino acids.

The rearrangement uses TRBV2 and TRBJ2-5; D is uncertain. The V and J ends lost 4 bases and 4 bases respectively, with 7 bases between them. There are 12 residues in the CDR3. Germline CDR1 is SNHLY and CDR2 is FYNNEI. The CDR3 nucleotides read TGTGCCAGCAGTGGGGCTCGAGAGACCCAGTACTTC. Amino acids: CASSGARETQYF. Filled out from reference TRBV2 and TRBJ2-5, the complete variable domain reads EPEVTQTPSHQVTQMGQEVILRCVPISNHLYFYWYRQILGQKVEFLVSFYNNEISEKSEIFDDQFSVERPDGSNFTLKIRSTKLEDSAMYFCASSGARETQYFGPGTRLLVL.

The chain couples TRBV5-1 to TRBJ1-1; 10 bases line up with TRBD1. The junction had 4 bases not matched to a gene; V was cut back by 2 bases and J by 3 bases. The germline CDR1 and CDR2 sequences are SGHRS and YFSETQ. The CDR3 contains 15 residues. Here the CDR3 reads CASSLATGGYTEAFF. The CDR3 DNA reads as TGCGCCAGCAGCTTAGCGACAGGGGGCTACACTGAAGCTTTCTTT.

The rearrangement uses TRBV19 and TRBJ1-1; 8 bases are a match to TRBD1. This CDR3 is built from 15 residues. The trim removed 3 bases at V and 1 base at J, leaving 4 bases unmatched. The germline V gene has CDR1 LNHDA and CDR2 SQIVND (reference sequence). The CDR3, as DNA: TGTGCCAGTAGTATTAGTACAGGGGGGAACACTGAAGCTTTCTTT. It translates to CASSISTGGNTEAFF.

V usage is TRBV6-2 or TRBV6-3 and J usage is TRBJ1-3, with 8 bases fitting TRBD1. Germline assignment: CDR1 MNHEY and CDR2 SVGEGT. This CDR3 is 19 amino acids long. Trimming took 6 bases from V and 0 from J; bases not matched to a gene: 16. CDR3 sequence reads: CASSQVPPGTGFSGNTIYF. The CDR3, as DNA: TGTGCCAGCAGCCAGGTCCCCCCCGGGACAGGTTTCTCTGGAAACACCATATATTTT.

This clone was counted a single time. The rearrangement uses TRBV6-6 and TRBJ2-7; maybe TRBD2 (5 bases). This CDR3 is built from 14 residues. V was trimmed by 2 bases and J by 0 bases, leaving 8 bases between them. Germline-derived CDR1 and CDR2 are MNHNY and SVGAGI (reference sequence). The CDR3 DNA reads as TGTGCCAGCAGTTACGGGAGACTCTCCTACGAGCAGTACGTC. Its protein is CASSYGRLSYEQYV.

The gene calls are TRBV25-1 and TRBJ1-1; 7 bases are shared with TRBD1. This CDR3 has 15 residues. Unmatched junction bases numbered 11, after V lost 5 bases and J lost 5 bases. Germline V gives CDR1 MGHDK, CDR2 SYGVNS. CDR3 loop: CASSFATGLKTEAFF. In DNA form, the CDR3 reads TGTGCCAGCAGTTTCGCGACAGGGTTAAAAACTGAAGCTTTCTTT.

In DNA form, the CDR3 reads TGTGCCAGCAGAAGGGCGGGGGGGCTCAATGAGCAGTTCTTC. The encoded protein is CASRRAGGLNEQFF. V and J are TRBV11-2 and TRBJ2-1; 9 positions agree with TRBD2. The V segment lost 6 bases and the J segment 6 bases; nucleotides outside the gene matches: 6. Looked up from germline, CDR1 is SGHAT and CDR2 is FQNNGV. The CDR3 has 14 amino acids.

The table lists this clone with a count of one. J is TRBJ2-2 and V is TRBV19; D gene ambiguous. Germline assignment: CDR1 LNHDA and CDR2 SQIVND (reference sequence). Between the trimmed V and J ends, which lost 3 bases and 3 bases, there was a span of 8 bases. The CDR3 has 14 amino acids. The CDR3 DNA reads TGTGCCAGTAGTATTGCGTCGGACACCGGGGAGCTGTTTTTT. Its translation: CASSIASDTGELFF.

V and J are TRBV6-1 and TRBJ1-2; perhaps TRBD1 as D (6 bases). The CDR3 is 13 amino acids. Trimming cost V 1 base and J 3 bases, with 6 bases left between them. CDR1 and CDR2 (germline): MNHNS, SASEGT. CDR3: CASSEGQDYGYTF. The CDR3 DNA follows: TGTGCCAGCAGTGAAGGACAGGACTATGGCTACACCTTC.

The chain is built from TRBV30 and TRBJ1-1; D might be TRBD1 (5 bases). The ends were cut back, 6 bases at V and 4 bases at J, with 18 bases in the middle. This CDR3 spans 14 amino acids. Per germline, CDR1 GTSNPN and CDR2 SVGIG (reference sequence). DNA of the CDR3: TGTGCCTGCAAACGGGAGGGGAAGAGCACTGAAGCTTTCTTT. Translating gives CACKREGKSTEAFF.

In this sample, this clone turned up once. As DNA, the CDR3 is TGTGCCAGTAGTTCGCCAGCGGGTAGAAATTCACCCCTCCACTTT. Translation gives CASSSPAGRNSPLHF. This rearrangement joins TRBV19 to TRBJ1-6; no reliable D call. Germline loops: CDR1 LNHDA, CDR2 SQIVND (reference sequence). The V end lost 5 bases, the J end lost 7 bases, and 15 bases lay between the germline ends. This CDR3 is built from 15 residues. The complete variable domain, with remaining parts taken from reference TRBV19 and TRBJ1-6, reads DGGITQSPKYLFRKEGQNVTLSCEQNLNHDAMYWYRQDPGQGLRLIYYSQIVNDFQKGDIAEGYSVSREKKESFPLTVTSAQKNPTAFYLCASSSPAGRNSPLHFGNGTRLTVT.

The chain is built from TRBV18 and TRBJ1-5; TRBD1 matches 9 bases. The length of the CDR3 is 15 residues. The J segment lost 7 bases and the V segment lost 3 bases, leaving 7 bases of the junction unmatched. Germline loops: CDR1 KGHSH, CDR2 LQKENI. The CDR3 reads CASSPGQGRGQPQHF. CDR3 bases: TGTGCCAGCTCACCGGGACAGGGTAGAGGGCAGCCCCAGCATTTT.

This rearrangement joins TRBV5-1 to TRBJ1-1; 7 bases fit TRBD1. In germline, CDR1 is SGHRS, CDR2 YFSETQ. This CDR3 has 14 residues. Germline trimming cut 1 base from V and 5 bases from J; bases unmatched to any gene: 5. This CDR3 reads CASSLTGDETEAFF. The CDR3 DNA reads as TGCGCCAGCAGCTTGACAGGGGACGAAACTGAAGCTTTCTTT.

The chain uses TRBV13 and TRBJ2-7; 11 bases agree with TRBD2. The V and J ends lost 6 bases and 2 bases, in that order; junction bases with no gene match: 3. The CDR3 totals 14 residues. CDR1 is PRHDT and CDR2 is FYEKMQ in the germline V gene (reference sequence). CDR3: CASSSTSGTYEQYF. The CDR3, as DNA: TGTGCCAGCAGTTCGACTAGCGGGACCTACGAGCAGTACTTC.

The chain has TRBV5-1 and TRBJ2-3; 10 positions match TRBD1. V was clipped by 1 base and J by 0 bases; unmatched bases: 8. Germline V CDR1 and CDR2: SGHRS, YFSETQ. The CDR3 totals 18 residues. The CDR3: CASSLQGGQGTSTDTQYF. The CDR3 region has the DNA TGCGCCAGCAGCTTGCAAGGGGGACAGGGGACTAGCACAGATACGCAGTATTTT.

The chain has TRBV14 and TRBJ2-1; 9 nucleotides line up with TRBD2. Trimming at V came to 1 base and at J to 13 bases, leaving 5 bases not matched to a gene. Germline V gene data show CDR1 as SGHDN and CDR2 as FVKESK. The CDR3 has 13 amino acids. The CDR3 region is CASSQVNSGGQFF. CDR3 DNA sequence: TGTGCCAGCAGCCAAGTTAATAGCGGGGGTCAGTTCTTC. Full variable domain (remainder filled in from reference TRBV14 and TRBJ2-1): EAGVTQFPSHSVIEKGQTVTLRCDPISGHDNLYWYRRVMGKEIKFLLHFVKESKQDESGMPNNRFLAERTGGTYSTLKVQPAELEDSGVYFCASSQVNSGGQFFGPGTRLTVL.